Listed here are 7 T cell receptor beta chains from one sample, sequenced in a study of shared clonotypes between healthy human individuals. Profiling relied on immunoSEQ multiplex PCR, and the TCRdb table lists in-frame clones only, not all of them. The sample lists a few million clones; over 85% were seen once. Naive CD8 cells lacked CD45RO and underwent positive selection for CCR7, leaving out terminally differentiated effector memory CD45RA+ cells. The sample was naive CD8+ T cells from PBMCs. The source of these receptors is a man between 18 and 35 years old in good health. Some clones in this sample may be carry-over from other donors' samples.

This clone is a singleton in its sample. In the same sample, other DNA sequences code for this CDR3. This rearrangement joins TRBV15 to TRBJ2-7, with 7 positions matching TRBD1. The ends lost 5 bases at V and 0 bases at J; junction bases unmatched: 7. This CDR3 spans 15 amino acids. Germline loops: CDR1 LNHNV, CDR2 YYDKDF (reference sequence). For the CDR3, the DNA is TGTGCCACCAGCCGGGACAGAACTAGCTCCTACGAGCAGTACTTC. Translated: CATSRDRTSSYEQYF.

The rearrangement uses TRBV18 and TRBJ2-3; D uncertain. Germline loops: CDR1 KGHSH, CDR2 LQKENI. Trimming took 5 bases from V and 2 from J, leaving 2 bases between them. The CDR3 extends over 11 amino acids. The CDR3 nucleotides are TGTGCCAGCTCAGCCACAGATACGCAGTATTTT. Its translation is CASSATDTQYF.

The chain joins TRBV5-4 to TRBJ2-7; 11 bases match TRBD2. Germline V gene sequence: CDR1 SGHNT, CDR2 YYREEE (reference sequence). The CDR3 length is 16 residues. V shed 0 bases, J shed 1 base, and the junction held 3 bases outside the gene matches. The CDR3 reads CASSLGLAGKSYEQYF. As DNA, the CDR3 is TGTGCCAGCAGCTTGGGACTAGCGGGGAAGTCCTACGAGCAGTACTTC.

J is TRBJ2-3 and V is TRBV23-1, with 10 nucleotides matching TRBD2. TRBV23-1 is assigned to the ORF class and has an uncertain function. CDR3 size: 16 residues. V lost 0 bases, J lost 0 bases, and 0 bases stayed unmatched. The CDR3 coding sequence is TGCGCCAGCAGTCAATCGGGACTAGCGAGCACAGATACGCAGTATTTT. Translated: CASSQSGLASTDTQYF.

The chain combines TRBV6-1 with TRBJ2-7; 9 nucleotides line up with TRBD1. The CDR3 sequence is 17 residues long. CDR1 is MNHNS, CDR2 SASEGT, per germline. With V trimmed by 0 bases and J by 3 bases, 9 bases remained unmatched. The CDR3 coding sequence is TGTGCCAGCAGTGAAGCGATTAGACAGGGGGGATTCTACGAGCAGTACTTC. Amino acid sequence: CASSEAIRQGGFYEQYF.

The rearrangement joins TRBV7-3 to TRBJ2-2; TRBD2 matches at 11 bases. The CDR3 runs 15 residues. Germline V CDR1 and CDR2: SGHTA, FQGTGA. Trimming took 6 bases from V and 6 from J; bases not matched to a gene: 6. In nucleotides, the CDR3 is TGTGCCAGCAGTTACCTAGCGGGAGGAGCCGGGGAGCTGTTTTTT. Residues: CASSYLAGGAGELFF.

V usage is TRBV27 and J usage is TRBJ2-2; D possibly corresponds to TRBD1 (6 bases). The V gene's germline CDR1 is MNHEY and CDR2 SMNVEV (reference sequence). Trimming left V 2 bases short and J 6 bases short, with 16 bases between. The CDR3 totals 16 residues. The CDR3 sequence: CASSLDARGRAGELFF. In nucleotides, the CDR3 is TGTGCCAGCAGTTTAGACGCCAGGGGAAGGGCCGGGGAGCTGTTTTTT.